This T cell receptor (beta chain) was sequenced in a study of shared T cell receptors in the human thymus. With 5 bases removed from V and 3 bases from J, the gap between germline ends came to 13 bases. CDR1 is SEHNR, CDR2 FQNEAQ, per germline (reference sequence). CDR3 size: 15 residues. Here immunoSEQ multiplex PCR was the method, and the copy in TCRdb shows in-frame clones only, minus some. Of hundreds of thousands of clones in the sample, 95% are singletons; the top ten hold approximately 0.02%. The J gene is TRBJ1-4, the V gene TRBV7-9; D is uncertain. What was sequenced was thymocytes. This clonotype was obtained from a human donor. CDR3 sequence (DNA): TGTGCCAGCAGCCTCTCGGCAGAAGCTAATGAAAAACTGTTTTTT. Its translation: CASSLSAEANEKLFF.